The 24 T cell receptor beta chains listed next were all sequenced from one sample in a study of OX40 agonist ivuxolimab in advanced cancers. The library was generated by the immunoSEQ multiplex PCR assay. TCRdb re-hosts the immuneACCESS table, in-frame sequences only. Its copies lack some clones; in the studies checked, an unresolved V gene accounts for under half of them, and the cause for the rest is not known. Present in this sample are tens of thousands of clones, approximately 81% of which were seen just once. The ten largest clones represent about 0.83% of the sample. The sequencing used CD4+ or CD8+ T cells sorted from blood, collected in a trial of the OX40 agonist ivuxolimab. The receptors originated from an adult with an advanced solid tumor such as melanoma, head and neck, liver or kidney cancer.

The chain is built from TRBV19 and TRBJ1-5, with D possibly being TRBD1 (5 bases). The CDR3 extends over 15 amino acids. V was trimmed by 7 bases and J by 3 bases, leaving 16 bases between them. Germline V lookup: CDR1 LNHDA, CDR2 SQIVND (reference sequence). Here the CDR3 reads CASTPGGAHNQPQHF. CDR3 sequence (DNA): TGTGCCAGTACCCCAGGAGGGGCCCACAATCAGCCCCAGCATTTT. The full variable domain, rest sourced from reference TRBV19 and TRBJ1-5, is DGGITQSPKYLFRKEGQNVTLSCEQNLNHDAMYWYRQDPGQGLRLIYYSQIVNDFQKGDIAEGYSVSREKKESFPLTVTSAQKNPTAFYLCASTPGGAHNQPQHFGDGTRLSIL.

Here the CDR3 DNA reads TGTGCCAGCAGCCCGGGGGGTTACTATGGCTACACCTTC. Translating it yields CASSPGGYYGYTF. The chain joins TRBV28 to TRBJ1-2, with D possibly matching TRBD1 (5 bases). The germline V gene encodes CDR1 MDHEN and CDR2 SYDVKM. The CDR3 consists of 13 residues. Trimming took off 6 bases at V and 3 bases at J, with 11 bases between the two ends.

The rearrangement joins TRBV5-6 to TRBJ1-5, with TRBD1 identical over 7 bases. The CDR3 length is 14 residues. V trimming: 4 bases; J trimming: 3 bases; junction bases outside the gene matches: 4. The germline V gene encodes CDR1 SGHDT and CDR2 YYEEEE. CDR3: CASSLGTANQPQHF. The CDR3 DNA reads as TGTGCCAGCAGCCTCGGGACAGCCAATCAGCCCCAGCATTTT.

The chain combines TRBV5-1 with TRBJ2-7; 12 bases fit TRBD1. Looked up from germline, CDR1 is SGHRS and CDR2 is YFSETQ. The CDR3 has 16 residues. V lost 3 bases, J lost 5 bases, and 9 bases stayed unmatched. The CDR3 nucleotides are TGCGCCAGCAGCTGGGGGACAGGGGGCGTCATAGACGAGCAGTACTTC. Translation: CASSWGTGGVIDEQYF.

The chain's CDR3 is CASSLWTGVGGNTIYF. The DNA for the CDR3 is TGTGCCAGCAGTTTATGGACAGGGGTAGGGGGAAACACCATATATTTT. The J gene is TRBJ1-3, the V gene TRBV28; 8 nucleotides agree with TRBD1. Germline CDR1 reads MDHEN; CDR2 reads SYDVKM. V lost 0 bases and J lost 4; bases outside the gene matches: 5. There are 16 residues in the CDR3.

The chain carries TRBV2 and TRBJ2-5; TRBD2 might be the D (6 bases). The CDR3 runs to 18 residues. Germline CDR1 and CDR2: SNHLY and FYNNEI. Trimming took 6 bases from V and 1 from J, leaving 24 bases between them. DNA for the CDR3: TGTGCCAGCAGACCTTCGGCGGGGCTACCCAAGGTCCAAGAGACCCAGTACTTC. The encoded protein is CASRPSAGLPKVQETQYF. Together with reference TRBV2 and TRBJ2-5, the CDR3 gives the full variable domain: EPEVTQTPSHQVTQMGQEVILRCVPISNHLYFYWYRQILGQKVEFLVSFYNNEISEKSEIFDDQFSVERPDGSNFTLKIRSTKLEDSAMYFCASRPSAGLPKVQETQYFGPGTRLLVL.

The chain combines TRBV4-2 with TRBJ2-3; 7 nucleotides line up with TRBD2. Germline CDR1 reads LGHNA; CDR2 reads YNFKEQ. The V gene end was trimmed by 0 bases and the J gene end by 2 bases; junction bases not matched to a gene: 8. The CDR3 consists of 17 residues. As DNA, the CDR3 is TGTGCCAGCAGCCAAGAACTAGCGCGAGATTACACAGATACGCAGTATTTT. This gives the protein CASSQELARDYTDTQYF.

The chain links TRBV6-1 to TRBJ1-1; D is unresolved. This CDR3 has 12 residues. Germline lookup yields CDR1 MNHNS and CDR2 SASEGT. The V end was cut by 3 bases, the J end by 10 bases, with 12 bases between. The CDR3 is CASSEGRSLAFF. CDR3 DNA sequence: TGTGCCAGCAGTGAGGGCAGATCGCTAGCTTTCTTT.

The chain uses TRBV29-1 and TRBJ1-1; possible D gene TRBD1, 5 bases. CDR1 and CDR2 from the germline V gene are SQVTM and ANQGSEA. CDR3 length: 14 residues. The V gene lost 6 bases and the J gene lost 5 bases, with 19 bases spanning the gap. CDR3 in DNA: TGCAGCGTCCCAAGAGGGGCCGGGTGGACTGAAGCTTTCTTT. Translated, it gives CSVPRGAGWTEAFF.

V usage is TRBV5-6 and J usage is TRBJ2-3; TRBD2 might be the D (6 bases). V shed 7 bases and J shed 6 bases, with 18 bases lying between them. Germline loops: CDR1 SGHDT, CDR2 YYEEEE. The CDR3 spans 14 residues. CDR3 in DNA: TGTGCCAGCTCCACGGACTTGGGAGGCGATACGCAGTATTTT. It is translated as CASSTDLGGDTQYF.

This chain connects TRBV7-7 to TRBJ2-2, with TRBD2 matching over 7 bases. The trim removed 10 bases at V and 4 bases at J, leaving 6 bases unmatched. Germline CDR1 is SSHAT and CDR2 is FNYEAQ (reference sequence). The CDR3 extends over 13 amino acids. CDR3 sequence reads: CATGGVGTGELFF. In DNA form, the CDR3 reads TGTGCCACGGGGGGAGTCGGCACCGGGGAGCTGTTTTTT.

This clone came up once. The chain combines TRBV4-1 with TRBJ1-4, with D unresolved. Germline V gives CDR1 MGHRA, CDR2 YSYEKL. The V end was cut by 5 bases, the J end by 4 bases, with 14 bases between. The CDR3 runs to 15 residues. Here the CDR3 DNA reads TGCGCCAGCAGCTTACCGGGGAGGGATAATGAAAAACTGTTTTTT. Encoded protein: CASSLPGRDNEKLFF.

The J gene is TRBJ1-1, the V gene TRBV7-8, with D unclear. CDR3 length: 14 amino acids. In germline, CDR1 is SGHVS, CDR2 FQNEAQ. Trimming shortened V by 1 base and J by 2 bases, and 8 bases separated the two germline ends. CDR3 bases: TGTGCCAGCAGCTTAGTCAACCTAAACACTGAAGCTTTCTTT. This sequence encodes CASSLVNLNTEAFF.

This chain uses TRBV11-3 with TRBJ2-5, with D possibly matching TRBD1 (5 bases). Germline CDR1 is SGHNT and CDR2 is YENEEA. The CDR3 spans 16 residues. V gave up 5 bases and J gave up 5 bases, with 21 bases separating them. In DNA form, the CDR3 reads TGTGCCAGCAGCCGAACAGACAGCGCCTTCGGGGAGACCCAGTACTTC. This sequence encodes CASSRTDSAFGETQYF.

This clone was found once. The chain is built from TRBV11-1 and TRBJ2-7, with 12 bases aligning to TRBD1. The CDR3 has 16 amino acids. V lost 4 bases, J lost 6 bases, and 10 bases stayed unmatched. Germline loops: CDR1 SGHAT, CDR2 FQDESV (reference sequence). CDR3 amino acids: CASSSKTGTGGVEQYF. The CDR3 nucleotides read TGTGCCAGCAGCTCGAAGACCGGGACAGGGGGCGTCGAGCAGTACTTC.

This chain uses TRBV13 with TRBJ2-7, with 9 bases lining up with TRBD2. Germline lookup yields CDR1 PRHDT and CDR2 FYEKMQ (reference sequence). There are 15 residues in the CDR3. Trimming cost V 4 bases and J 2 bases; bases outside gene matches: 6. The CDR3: CASSYSGGSPYEQYF. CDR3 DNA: TGTGCCAGCAGCTACAGCGGGGGGAGCCCCTACGAGCAGTACTTC.

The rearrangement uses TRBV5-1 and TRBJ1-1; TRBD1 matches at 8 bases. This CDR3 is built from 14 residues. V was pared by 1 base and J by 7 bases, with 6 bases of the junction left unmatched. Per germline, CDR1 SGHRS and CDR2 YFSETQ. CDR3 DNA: TGCGCCAGCAGCTTGCAAACAGGGGGTAATGAAGCTTTCTTT. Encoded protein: CASSLQTGGNEAFF.

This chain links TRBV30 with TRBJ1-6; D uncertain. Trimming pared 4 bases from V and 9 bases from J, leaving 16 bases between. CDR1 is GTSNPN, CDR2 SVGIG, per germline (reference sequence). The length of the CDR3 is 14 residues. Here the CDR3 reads CAWTPSRYGSPLHF. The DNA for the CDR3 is TGTGCCTGGACTCCGTCCAGGTACGGTTCACCCCTCCACTTT.

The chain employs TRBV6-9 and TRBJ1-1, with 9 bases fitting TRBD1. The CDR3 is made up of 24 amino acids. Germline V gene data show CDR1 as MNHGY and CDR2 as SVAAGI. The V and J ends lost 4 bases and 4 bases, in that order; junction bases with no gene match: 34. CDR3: CASSFNGIYYGPRDRVNLRTEAFF. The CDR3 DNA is TGTGCCAGCAGTTTTAATGGAATTTATTATGGGCCGCGGGACAGGGTTAATCTTCGCACTGAAGCTTTCTTT.

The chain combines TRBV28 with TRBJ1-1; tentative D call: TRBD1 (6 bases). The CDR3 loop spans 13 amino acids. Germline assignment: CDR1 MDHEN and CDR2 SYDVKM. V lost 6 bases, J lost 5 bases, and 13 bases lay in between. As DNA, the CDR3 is TGTGCCAGCAGCCCAGGGGACGAAACTGAAGCTTTCTTT. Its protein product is CASSPGDETEAFF.

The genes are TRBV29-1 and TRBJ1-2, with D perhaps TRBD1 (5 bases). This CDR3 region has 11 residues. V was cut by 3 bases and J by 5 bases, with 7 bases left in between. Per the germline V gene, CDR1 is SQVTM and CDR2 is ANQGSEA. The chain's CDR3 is CSVEGGYGYTF. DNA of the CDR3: TGCAGCGTTGAGGGGGGGTATGGCTACACCTTC. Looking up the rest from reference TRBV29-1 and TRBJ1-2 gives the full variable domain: SAVISQKPSRDICQRGTSLTIQCQVDSQVTMMFWYRQQPGQSLTLIATANQGSEATYESGFVIDKFPISRPNLTFSTLTVSNMSPEDSSIYLCSVEGGYGYTFGSGTRLTVV.

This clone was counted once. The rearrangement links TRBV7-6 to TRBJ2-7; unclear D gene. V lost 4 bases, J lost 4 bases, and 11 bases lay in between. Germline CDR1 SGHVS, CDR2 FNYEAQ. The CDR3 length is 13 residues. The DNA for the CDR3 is TGTGCCAGCAGCTCGTATAGCTCATACGAGCAGTACTTC. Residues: CASSSYSSYEQYF.

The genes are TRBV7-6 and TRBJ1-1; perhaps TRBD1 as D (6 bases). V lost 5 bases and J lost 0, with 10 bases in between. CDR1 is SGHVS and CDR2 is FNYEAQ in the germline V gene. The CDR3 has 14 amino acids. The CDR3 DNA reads TGTGCCAGCAGCCGGGGGCGTTTGAACACTGAAGCTTTCTTT. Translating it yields CASSRGRLNTEAFF.

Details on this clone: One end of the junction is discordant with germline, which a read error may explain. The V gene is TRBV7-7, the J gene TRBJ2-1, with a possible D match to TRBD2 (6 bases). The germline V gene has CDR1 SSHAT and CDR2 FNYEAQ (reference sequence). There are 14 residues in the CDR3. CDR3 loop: CASSLAVKEGEQFF. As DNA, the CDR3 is TGTGCTAGCAGCTTAGCGGTGAAAGAGGGAGAGCAGTTCTTC.